The present TCR beta chain was sequenced within a study of T cells in localized non-small cell lung cancer. After removal of 8 bases from V and 14 bases from J, the junction contained 9 bases not matched to a gene. Per germline, CDR1 WNHNN and CDR2 SYGVQD (reference sequence). The CDR3 loop spans 11 amino acids. Assay used: immunoSEQ multiplex PCR; TCRdb lists only in-frame clones, some missing. The sample lists approximately 24,000 clones, 81% occurring once. For this clone: Antigen unknown.

Study observations and caveats: Overall survival was longer when the density of T cells in the blood was higher. The study sequenced only one region of the tumor. As a result, intratumor heterogeneity could not be excluded and remains possible. Of the tissues analyzed, uninvolved adjacent lung showed maximal T cell clonality, greater than tumor. In adjacent lung, a median roughly 58 of the top 100 tumor clones were found.

The chain links TRBV10-1 to TRBJ2-5; TRBD2 aligns across 9 bases. The sample was peripheral blood, taken before any cancer treatment. The clonotype was recovered from a man aged 35 to 69 with stage III squamous cell lung carcinoma. The CDR3 spells CASGHRLAEYF. The CDR3 DNA is TGCGCCAGCGGCCACCGACTAGCGGAATACTTC.